This TCR beta chain emerged from a study of tumor-infiltrating lymphocytes in primary liver carcinoma. Taking roughly 20-32 mg of unsorted bulk tissue, the authors co-extracted RNA and DNA. Five distinct regions per tumor were sampled. The investigators made TCR beta cDNA from 400 to 500 ng total RNA, using a constant-region primer. The TCR beta library was amplified through three nested multiplex PCR rounds in a modified ARM-PCR procedure. TRBV1-TRBV30 forward and Cbeta reverse primers drove the first two roughly 10-cycle rounds. TCRdb recomputed calls from the multiplex PCR reads with MiXCR, one row per CDR3 protein. This sample has about 30,000 distinct CDR3 sequences, with around 71% found just once. V lost 8 bases to trimming and J lost 3 bases, with 17 bases between them. The CDR3 consists of 14 residues. CDR1 SQVTM and CDR2 ANQGSEA come from the germline V gene. This clonotype was observed once.

The sample was liver tumor tissue from sampling region 3. Subset noted: tumor region T3, left-lateral pole. The source is a woman aged 25 to 45 with primary liver carcinoma and hepatitis B virus infection. The V and J genes are TRBV29-1 and TRBJ2-1, with D possibly matching TRBD2 (5 bases). The CDR3 loop is CSPVGLAGYNEQFF. The CDR3 nucleotides read TGCAGCCCCGTCGGGCTGGCGGGCTACAATGAGCAGTTCTTC.